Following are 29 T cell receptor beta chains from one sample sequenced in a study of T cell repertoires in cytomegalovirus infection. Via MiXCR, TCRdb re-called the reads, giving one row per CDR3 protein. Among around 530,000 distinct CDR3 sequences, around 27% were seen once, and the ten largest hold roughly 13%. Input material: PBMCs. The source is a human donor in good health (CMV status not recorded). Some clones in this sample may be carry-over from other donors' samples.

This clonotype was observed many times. In DNA, the CDR3 is TGTGCCAGCAGCTTGGGAAAAATCGGCGAGCAGTACTTC. This encodes CASSLGKIGEQYF. V and J are TRBV7-6 and TRBJ2-7; D gene ambiguous. The V gene's germline CDR1 is SGHVS and CDR2 FNYEAQ. V lost 3 bases and J 6 bases, leaving 12 bases between the germline ends. This CDR3 comprises 13 residues.

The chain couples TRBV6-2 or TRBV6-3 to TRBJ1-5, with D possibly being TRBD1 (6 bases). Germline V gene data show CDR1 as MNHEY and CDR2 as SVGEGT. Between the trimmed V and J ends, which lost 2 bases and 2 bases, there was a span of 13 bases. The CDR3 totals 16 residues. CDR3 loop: CASSYGRGGGNQPQHF. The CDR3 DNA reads TGTGCCAGCAGTTACGGGAGGGGGGGCGGCAATCAGCCCCAGCATTTT.

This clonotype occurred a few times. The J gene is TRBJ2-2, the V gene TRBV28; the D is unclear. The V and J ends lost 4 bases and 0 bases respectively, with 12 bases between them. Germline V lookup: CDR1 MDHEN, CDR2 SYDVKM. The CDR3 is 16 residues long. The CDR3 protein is CASSSPGQSNTGELFF. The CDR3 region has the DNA TGTGCCAGCAGTTCCCCCGGGCAGTCGAACACCGGGGAGCTGTTTTTT.

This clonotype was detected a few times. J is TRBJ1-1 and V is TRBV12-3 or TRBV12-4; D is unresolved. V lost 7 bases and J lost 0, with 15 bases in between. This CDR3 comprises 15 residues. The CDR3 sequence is CASKGPSPMNTEAFF. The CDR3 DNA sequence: TGTGCCAGCAAAGGCCCTTCGCCCATGAACACTGAAGCTTTCTTT.

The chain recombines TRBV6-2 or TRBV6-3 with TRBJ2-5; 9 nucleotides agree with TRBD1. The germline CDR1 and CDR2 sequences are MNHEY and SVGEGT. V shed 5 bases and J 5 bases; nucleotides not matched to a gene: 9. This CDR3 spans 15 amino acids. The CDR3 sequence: CASSQGQGSGETQYF. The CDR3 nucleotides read TGTGCCAGCAGTCAGGGACAGGGCTCTGGGGAGACCCAGTACTTC.

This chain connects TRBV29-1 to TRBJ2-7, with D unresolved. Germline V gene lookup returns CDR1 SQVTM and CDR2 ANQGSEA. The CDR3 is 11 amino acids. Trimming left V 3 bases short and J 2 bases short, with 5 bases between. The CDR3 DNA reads TGCAGCGTTGAGTCCACCTACGAGCAGTACTTC. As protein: CSVESTYEQYF.

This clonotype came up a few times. CDR3 protein: CASSLPGEGYTQYF. Here the CDR3 DNA reads TGTGCCAGCAGTTTACCTGGGGAGGGTTATACGCAGTATTTT. The V gene is TRBV9, the J gene TRBJ2-3, with TRBD2 identical over 7 bases. Germline values: CDR1 SGDLS, CDR2 YYNGEE. V lost 5 bases, J lost 7 bases, and 10 bases stayed unmatched. The CDR3 length is 14 residues.

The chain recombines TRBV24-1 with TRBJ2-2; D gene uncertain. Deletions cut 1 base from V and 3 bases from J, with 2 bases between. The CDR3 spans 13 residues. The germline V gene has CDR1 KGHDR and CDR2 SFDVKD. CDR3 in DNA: TGTGCCACCAGTGATTTAGACACCGGGGAGCTGTTTTTT. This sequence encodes CATSDLDTGELFF.

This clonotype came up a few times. In DNA, the CDR3 is TGTGCCAGCAGCGAGACTAGCGGGGTCTCCTACGAGCAGTACTTC. As protein: CASSETSGVSYEQYF. The chain combines TRBV11-3 with TRBJ2-7; the match to TRBD2 covers 11 bases. The germline CDR1 and CDR2 sequences are SGHNT and YENEEA. V was clipped by 5 bases and J by 0 bases; unmatched bases: 3. The CDR3 is 15 residues long.

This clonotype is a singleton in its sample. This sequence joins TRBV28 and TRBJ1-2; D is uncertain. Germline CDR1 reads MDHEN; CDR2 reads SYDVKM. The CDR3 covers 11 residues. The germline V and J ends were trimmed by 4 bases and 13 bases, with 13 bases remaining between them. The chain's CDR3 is CASSSRGPSTF. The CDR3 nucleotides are TGTGCCAGCAGTTCTCGAGGACCGTCCACCTTC.

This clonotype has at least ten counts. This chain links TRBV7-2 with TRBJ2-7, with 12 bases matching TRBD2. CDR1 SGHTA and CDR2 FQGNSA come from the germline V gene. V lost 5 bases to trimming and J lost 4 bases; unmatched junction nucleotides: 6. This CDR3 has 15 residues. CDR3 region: CASSRGLAGSYEQYV. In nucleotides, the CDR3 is TGTGCCAGCAGCCGCGGACTAGCGGGGAGTTACGAGCAGTACGTC.

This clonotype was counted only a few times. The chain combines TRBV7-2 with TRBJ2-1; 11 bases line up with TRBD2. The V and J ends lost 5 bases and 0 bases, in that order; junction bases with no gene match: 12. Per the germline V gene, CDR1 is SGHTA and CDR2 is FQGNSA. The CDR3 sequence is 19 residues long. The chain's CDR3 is CASSLPGLADLSSYNEQFF. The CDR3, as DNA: TGTGCCAGCAGCCTCCCGGGACTAGCGGACCTGAGCTCCTACAATGAGCAGTTCTTC.

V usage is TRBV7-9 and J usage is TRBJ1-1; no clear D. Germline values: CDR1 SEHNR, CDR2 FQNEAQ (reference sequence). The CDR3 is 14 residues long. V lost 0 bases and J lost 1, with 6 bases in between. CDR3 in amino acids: CASSLAGPNTEAFF. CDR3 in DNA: TGTGCCAGCAGCTTAGCCGGGCCGAACACTGAAGCTTTCTTT.

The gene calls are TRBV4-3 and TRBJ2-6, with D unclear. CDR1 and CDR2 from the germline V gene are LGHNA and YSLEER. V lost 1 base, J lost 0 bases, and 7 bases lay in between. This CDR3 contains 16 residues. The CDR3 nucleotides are TGCGCCAGCAGCCAAGTGGTGGGCTCTGGGGCCAACGTCCTGACTTTC. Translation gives CASSQVVGSGANVLTF.

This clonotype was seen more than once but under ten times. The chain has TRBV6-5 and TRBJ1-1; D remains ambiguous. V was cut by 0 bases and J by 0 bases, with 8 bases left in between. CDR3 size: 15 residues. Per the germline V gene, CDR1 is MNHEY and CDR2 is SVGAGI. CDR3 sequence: CASSYSPDMNTEAFF. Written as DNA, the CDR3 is TGTGCCAGCAGTTACTCGCCAGATATGAACACTGAAGCTTTCTTT.

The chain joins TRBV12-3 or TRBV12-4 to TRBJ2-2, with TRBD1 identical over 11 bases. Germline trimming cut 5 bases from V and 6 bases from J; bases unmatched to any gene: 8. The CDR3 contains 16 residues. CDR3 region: CASSHSPGQGAGELFF. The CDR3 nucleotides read TGTGCCAGCAGTCACTCACCGGGACAGGGGGCCGGGGAGCTGTTTTTT.

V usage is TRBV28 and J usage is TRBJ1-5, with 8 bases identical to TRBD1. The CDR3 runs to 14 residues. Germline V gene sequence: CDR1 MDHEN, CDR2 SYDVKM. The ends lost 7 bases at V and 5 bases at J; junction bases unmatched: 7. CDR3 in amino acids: CASKTGAVDQPQHF. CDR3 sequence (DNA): TGTGCCAGCAAGACAGGGGCCGTGGATCAGCCCCAGCATTTT. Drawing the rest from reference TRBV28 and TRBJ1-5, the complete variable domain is DVKVTQSSRYLVKRTGEKVFLECVQDMDHENMFWYRQDPGLGLRLIYFSYDVKMKEKGDIPEGYSVSREKKERFSLILESASTNQTSMYLCASKTGAVDQPQHFGDGTRLSIL.

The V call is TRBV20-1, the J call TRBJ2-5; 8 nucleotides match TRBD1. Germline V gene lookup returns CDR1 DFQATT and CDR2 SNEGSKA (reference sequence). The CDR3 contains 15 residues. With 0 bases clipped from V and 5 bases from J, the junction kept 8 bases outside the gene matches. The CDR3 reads CSARDGGQGTETQYF. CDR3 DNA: TGCAGTGCTAGAGATGGTGGACAGGGAACCGAGACCCAGTACTTC.

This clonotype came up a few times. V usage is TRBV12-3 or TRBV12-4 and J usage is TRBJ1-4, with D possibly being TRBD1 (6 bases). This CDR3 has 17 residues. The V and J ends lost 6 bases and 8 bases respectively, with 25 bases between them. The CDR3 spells CASSPTRKQGFEEKLFF. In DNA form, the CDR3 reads TGTGCCAGCAGCCCTACTCGCAAACAGGGTTTTGAGGAAAAACTGTTTTTT.

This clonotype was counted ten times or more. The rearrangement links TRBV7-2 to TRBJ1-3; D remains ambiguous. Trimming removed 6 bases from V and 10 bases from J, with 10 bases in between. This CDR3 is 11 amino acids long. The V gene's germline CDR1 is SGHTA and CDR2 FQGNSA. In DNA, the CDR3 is TGTGCCAGCAGTATAAAGGCGACCATATATTTT. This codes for CASSIKATIYF. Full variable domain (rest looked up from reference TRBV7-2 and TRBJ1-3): GAGVSQSPSNKVTEKGKDVELRCDPISGHTALYWYRQSLGQGLEFLIYFQGNSAPDKSGLPSDRFSAERTGGSVSTLTIQRTQQEDSAVYLCASSIKATIYFGEGSWLTVV.

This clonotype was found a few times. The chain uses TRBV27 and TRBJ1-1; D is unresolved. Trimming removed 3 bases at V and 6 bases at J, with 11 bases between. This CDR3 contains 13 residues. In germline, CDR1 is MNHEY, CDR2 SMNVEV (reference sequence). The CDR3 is CASSFGRAAEAFF. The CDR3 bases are TGTGCCAGCAGTTTCGGAAGGGCGGCTGAAGCTTTCTTT.

The CDR3 region has the DNA TGTGCCACCAGCAGGGATACCTTGGGCTCCTACAATGAGCAGTTCTTC. The encoded protein is CATSRDTLGSYNEQFF. This rearrangement joins TRBV15 to TRBJ2-1; D is uncertain. CDR1 is LNHNV and CDR2 is YYDKDF in the germline V gene (reference sequence). This CDR3 has 16 residues. V was clipped by 3 bases and J by 0 bases, with 12 bases between them.

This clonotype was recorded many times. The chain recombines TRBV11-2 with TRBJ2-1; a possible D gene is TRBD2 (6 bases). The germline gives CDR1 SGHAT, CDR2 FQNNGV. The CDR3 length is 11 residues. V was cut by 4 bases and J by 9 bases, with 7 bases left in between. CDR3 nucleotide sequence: TGTGCCAGCAGCTACGGGGGTGAGCAGTTCTTC. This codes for CASSYGGEQFF.

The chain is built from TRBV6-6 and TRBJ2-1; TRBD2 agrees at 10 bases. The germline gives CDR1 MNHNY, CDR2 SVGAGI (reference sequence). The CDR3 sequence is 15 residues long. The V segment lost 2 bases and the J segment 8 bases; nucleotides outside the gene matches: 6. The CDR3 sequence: CASSYLAGASDEQFF. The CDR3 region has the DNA TGTGCCAGCAGTTACCTAGCGGGAGCCTCGGATGAGCAGTTCTTC.

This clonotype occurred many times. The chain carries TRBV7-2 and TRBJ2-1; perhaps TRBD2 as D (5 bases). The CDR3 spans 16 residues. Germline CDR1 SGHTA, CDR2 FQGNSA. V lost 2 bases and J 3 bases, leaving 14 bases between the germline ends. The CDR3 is CASSLYEGAYYNEQFF. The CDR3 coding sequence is TGTGCCAGCAGCTTATATGAGGGAGCCTACTACAATGAGCAGTTCTTC.

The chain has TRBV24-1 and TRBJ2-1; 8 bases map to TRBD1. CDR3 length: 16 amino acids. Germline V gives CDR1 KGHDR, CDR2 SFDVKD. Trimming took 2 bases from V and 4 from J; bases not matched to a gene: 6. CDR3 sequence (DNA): TGTGCCACCAGTGATTCGACAGGGGTGGAATACAATGAGCAGTTCTTC. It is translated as CATSDSTGVEYNEQFF.

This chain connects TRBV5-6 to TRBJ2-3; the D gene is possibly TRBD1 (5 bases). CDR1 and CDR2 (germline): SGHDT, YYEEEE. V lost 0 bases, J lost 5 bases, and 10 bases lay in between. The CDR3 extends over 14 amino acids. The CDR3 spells CASSLVGAGDTQYF. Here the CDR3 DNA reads TGTGCCAGCAGCTTGGTAGGGGCAGGAGATACGCAGTATTTT. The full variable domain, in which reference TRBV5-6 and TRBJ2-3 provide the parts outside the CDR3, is DAGVTQSPTHLIKTRGQQVTLRCSPKSGHDTVSWYQQALGQGPQFIFQYYEEEERQRGNFPDRFSGHQFPNYSSELNVNALLLGDSALYLCASSLVGAGDTQYFGPGTRLTVL.

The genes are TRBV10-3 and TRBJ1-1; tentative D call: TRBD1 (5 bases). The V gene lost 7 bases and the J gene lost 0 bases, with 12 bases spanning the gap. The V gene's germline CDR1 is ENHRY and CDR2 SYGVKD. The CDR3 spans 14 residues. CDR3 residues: CAITTGDLNTEAFF. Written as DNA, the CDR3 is TGTGCCATCACCACGGGGGATCTGAACACTGAAGCTTTCTTT.

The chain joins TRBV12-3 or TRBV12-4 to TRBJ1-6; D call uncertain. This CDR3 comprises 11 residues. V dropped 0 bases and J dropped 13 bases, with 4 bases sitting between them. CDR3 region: CASSLASPLHF. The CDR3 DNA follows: TGTGCCAGCAGTTTAGCGTCCCCCCTCCACTTT.